Listed here is a single TCR beta chain. Per the original methods: Scientists estimated how many nucleated cells there were by amplifying reference gene primers. TCRdb keeps only in-frame clones here, not all; method: immunoSEQ multiplex PCR. V, J and clone size are taken as reported in that table, and D and trimming were inferred from the DNA itself. The repertoire holds about 100,000 clones, with about 90% as singletons. This specimen belongs to a study of blood T cell repertoires in COVID-19. The overall study: Samples taken during acute and convalescent COVID-19 were collected in the United States, Italy and Spain. The analysed material was cDNA or gDNA that came from T cells, B-cell-depleted T cells, or PBMCs.

CDR1 MDHEN and CDR2 SYDVKM come from the germline V gene. The CDR3 covers 15 residues. The ends were cut back, 5 bases at V and 0 bases at J, with 14 bases in the middle. The sequenced sample consisted of peripheral blood. The J gene is TRBJ2-7, the V gene TRBV28; tentatively, D is TRBD2 (5 bases). This receptor was obtained from a human donor with active COVID-19. The donor label of this sample is uncertain. In DNA, the CDR3 is TGTGCCAGCAGTCCCACAGAGGGCAGCTCCTACGAGCAGTACTTC. Protein product: CASSPTEGSSYEQYF.